This T cell receptor (beta chain) was sequenced in a study of beta chain features in type 1 diabetes. About the study: Examined across all samples were some 110 million sorted cells.

The sample holds a few counts of this clone. Expressed TCRB transcripts were sequenced after all isolated RNA was converted to cDNA. Only in-frame clones appear in the TCRdb table, and some are missing; sequencing was by immunoSEQ multiplex PCR. The sample records approximately 90,000 clones, around a third being singletons. With 4 bases clipped from V and 6 bases from J, the junction kept 5 bases outside the gene matches. The germline V gene has CDR1 MNHNY and CDR2 SVGAGI (reference sequence). The CDR3 is 13 amino acids. The clonotype comes from a young woman in good health. V is TRBV6-6 and J is TRBJ1-2, with 7 bases fitting TRBD1. Sequenced material: stem cell memory CD4+ T cells from blood. CDR3 region: CASSSRGNDGYTF. The CDR3 bases are TGTGCCAGCAGTTCCAGGGGGAACGATGGCTACACCTTC.